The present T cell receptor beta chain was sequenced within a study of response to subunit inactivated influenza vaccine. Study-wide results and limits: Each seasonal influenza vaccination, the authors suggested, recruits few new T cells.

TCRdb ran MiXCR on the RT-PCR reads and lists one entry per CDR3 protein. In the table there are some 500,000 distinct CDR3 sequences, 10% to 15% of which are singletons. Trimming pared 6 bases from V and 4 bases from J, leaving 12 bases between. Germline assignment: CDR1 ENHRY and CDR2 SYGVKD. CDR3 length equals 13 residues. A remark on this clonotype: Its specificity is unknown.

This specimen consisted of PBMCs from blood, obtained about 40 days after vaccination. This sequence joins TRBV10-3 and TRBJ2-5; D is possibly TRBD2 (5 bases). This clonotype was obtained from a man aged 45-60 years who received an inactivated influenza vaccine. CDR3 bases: TGTGCCATCAGCCCGAGGAGCGGAGAGACCCAGTACTTC. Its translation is CAISPRSGETQYF.